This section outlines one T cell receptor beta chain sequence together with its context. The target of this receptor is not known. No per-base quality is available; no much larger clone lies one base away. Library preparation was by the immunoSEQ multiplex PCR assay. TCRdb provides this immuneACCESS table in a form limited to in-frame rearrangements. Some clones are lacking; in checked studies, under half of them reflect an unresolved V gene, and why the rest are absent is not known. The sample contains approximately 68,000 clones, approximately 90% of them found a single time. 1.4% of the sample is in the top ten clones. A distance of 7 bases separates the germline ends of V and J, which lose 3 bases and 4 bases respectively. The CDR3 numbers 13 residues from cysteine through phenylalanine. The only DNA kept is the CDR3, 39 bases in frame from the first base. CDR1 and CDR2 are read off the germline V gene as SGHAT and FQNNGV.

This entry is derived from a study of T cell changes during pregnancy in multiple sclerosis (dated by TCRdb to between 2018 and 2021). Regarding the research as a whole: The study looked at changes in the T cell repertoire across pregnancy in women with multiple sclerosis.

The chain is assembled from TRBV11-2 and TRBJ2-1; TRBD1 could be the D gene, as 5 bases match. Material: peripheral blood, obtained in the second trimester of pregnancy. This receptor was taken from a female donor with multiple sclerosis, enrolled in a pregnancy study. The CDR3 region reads CASSFQGYNEQFF. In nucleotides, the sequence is TGTGCCAGCAGCTTTCAGGGTTACAATGAGCAGTTCTTC.